Following are 27 T cell receptor beta chains from one sample sequenced in a study of blood T cells in healthy people across ages. A sample-barcoded 5' primer and a J-beta primer mix were used in a second PCR of roughly 7 to 11 cycles. One entry per CDR3 protein results from TCRdb running MiXCR on the 5' RACE reads. This table holds roughly 680,000 distinct CDR3 sequences, roughly half found once. Source material: blood. The receptors were gathered from an elderly woman in good health.

V is TRBV20-1 and J is TRBJ1-4; tentative D call: TRBD1 (6 bases). Germline V gives CDR1 DFQATT, CDR2 SNEGSKA (reference sequence). The CDR3 length is 13 residues. Trimming shortened V by 3 bases and J by 8 bases, and 13 bases separated the two germline ends. CDR3 in amino acids: CSARHGGREKLFF. CDR3 sequence (DNA): TGCAGTGCTAGGCACGGGGGCAGGGAAAAACTGTTTTTT.

This rearrangement joins TRBV2 to TRBJ1-5, with 7 bases that match TRBD1. Looked up from germline, CDR1 is SNHLY and CDR2 is FYNNEI. The trim removed 10 bases at V and 2 bases at J, leaving 5 bases unmatched. The CDR3 totals 13 residues. The CDR3, as DNA: TGTGCCACTACCCAGGGGGGCAATCAGCCCCAGCATTTT. As protein: CATTQGGNQPQHF.

In regard to this clonotype: At one boundary the junction diverges from the germline segment, which might be a read error. The V call is TRBV6-6, the J call TRBJ1-2, with D possibly TRBD1 on 5 matching bases. The CDR3 has 13 amino acids. Germline V gene lookup returns CDR1 MNHNY and CDR2 SVGAGI (reference sequence). Written as DNA, the CDR3 is TGTGCCGGCAGGGATATGAGGTCGGGTGGCTACACCTTC. It yields the protein CAGRDMRSGGYTF.

This clonotype was observed at least ten times. V gene TRBV5-1 combines with J gene TRBJ2-1, with TRBD1 identical over 10 bases. Germline V gene lookup returns CDR1 SGHRS and CDR2 YFSETQ. With 3 bases clipped from V and 6 bases from J, the junction kept 12 bases outside the gene matches. The CDR3 length is 17 residues. As DNA, the CDR3 is TGCGCCAGCAGCTCAGGACAGGGGGGCTCTTTTGGCAATGAGCAGTTCTTC. Translation: CASSSGQGGSFGNEQFF.

The rearrangement links TRBV10-3 to TRBJ2-1; D may be TRBD1 (6 bases). The closer fit of TRBJ2-7 to the DNA end suggests the J call may be wrong. The CDR3 length is 14 residues. Germline assignment: CDR1 ENHRY and CDR2 SYGVKD. The CDR3 region has the DNA TGTGCCGTCACCCGGGACAACTCCTACAATGAGCAGTACTTC. It specifies CAVTRDNSYNEQYF.

This clonotype was counted many times. The chain uses TRBV3-1 and TRBJ2-1; D is perhaps TRBD1 (5 bases). With 3 bases removed from V and 7 bases from J, the gap between germline ends came to 10 bases. This CDR3 is built from 13 residues. In germline, CDR1 is LGHDT, CDR2 YNNKEL (reference sequence). The CDR3 sequence: CASSHLGQNEQFF. The CDR3 DNA follows: TGTGCCAGCAGCCACCTTGGACAAAATGAGCAGTTCTTC.

The chain is built from TRBV3-1 and TRBJ2-1; D is perhaps TRBD1 or TRBD2 (6 bases each). The germline V gene encodes CDR1 LGHDT and CDR2 YNNKEL (reference sequence). The CDR3 spans 15 residues. Between the trimmed V and J ends, which lost 1 base and 9 bases, there was a span of 16 bases. The CDR3 is CASSQAGGPVAEQFF. In DNA, the CDR3 is TGTGCCAGCAGCCAAGCTGGGGGGCCCGTAGCTGAGCAGTTCTTC.

V and J are TRBV6-6 and TRBJ2-4, with 7 bases fitting TRBD2. Losses at the gene ends were 8 bases for V and 13 bases for J; bases not matched to a gene: 8. The CDR3 is made up of 11 amino acids. Germline CDR1 reads MNHNY; CDR2 reads SVGAGI (reference sequence). CDR3 sequence reads: CASLSGAEQYF. The CDR3 nucleotides read TGTGCCAGCCTGAGCGGGGCGGAGCAGTACTTC.

The chain uses TRBV3-1 and TRBJ2-1; TRBD1 matches 9 bases. The V gene end was trimmed by 0 bases and the J gene end by 4 bases; junction bases not matched to a gene: 10. This CDR3 is built from 18 residues. Per germline, CDR1 LGHDT and CDR2 YNNKEL (reference sequence). CDR3 DNA: TGTGCCAGCAGCCAAGACCCATACGGGACAGGGCGATACAATGAGCAGTTCTTC. Encoded protein: CASSQDPYGTGRYNEQFF.

This clonotype was seen at least ten times. V is TRBV2 and J is TRBJ2-4; tentatively, D is TRBD2 (5 bases). The CDR3 consists of 13 residues. V gave up 6 bases and J gave up 0 bases, with 6 bases separating them. In germline, CDR1 is SNHLY, CDR2 FYNNEI. The CDR3 DNA reads as TGTGCCAGCAGGGACTTAGCCAAAAACATTCAGTACTTC. Its protein is CASRDLAKNIQYF.

The chain uses TRBV11-2 and TRBJ2-1, with D unresolved. This CDR3 is 13 amino acids long. Trimming pared 0 bases from V and 9 bases from J, leaving 9 bases between. Germline CDR1 and CDR2: SGHAT and FQNNGV. The CDR3 loop reads CASSLDRVGEQFF. The CDR3 DNA follows: TGTGCCAGCAGCTTAGATCGGGTGGGTGAGCAGTTCTTC.

In its sample, this clonotype was seen many times. The chain recombines TRBV7-2 with TRBJ2-3; tentatively, D is TRBD1 or TRBD2 (5 bases each). The CDR3 is made up of 18 amino acids. Germline V gives CDR1 SGHTA, CDR2 FQGNSA. V lost 4 bases and J 0 bases, leaving 20 bases between the germline ends. For the CDR3, the DNA is TGTGCCAGCAGCTCGCCGGGGACGGATCTCCATAGCACAGATACGCAGTATTTT. Protein sequence: CASSSPGTDLHSTDTQYF.

This clonotype has ten or more counts. The CDR3 here is CASSPKGTGDRGTDTQYF. CDR3 DNA: TGCGCCAGCAGCCCTAAGGGGACGGGAGATAGGGGCACAGATACGCAGTATTTT. The chain is built from TRBV5-1 and TRBJ2-3; maybe TRBD2 (6 bases). In germline, CDR1 is SGHRS, CDR2 YFSETQ. Trimming left V 4 bases short and J 1 base short, with 22 bases between. The CDR3 is 18 residues long.

This clonotype has ten or more counts. This chain links TRBV15 with TRBJ2-5; no clear D gene. Germline V gene sequence: CDR1 LNHNV, CDR2 YYDKDF (reference sequence). Between the trimmed V and J ends, which lost 0 bases and 2 bases, there was a span of 10 bases. This CDR3 is 15 amino acids long. The CDR3 protein is CATSRDATQQETQYF. The CDR3 nucleotides are TGTGCCACCAGCAGAGATGCCACACAACAAGAGACCCAGTACTTC.

The CDR3 reads CASSQEWGGPEAFF. CDR3 coding DNA: TGCGCCAGCAGCCAAGAGTGGGGGGGTCCTGAAGCTTTCTTT. The chain is built from TRBV4-3 and TRBJ1-1, with a tentative D call TRBD1 (5 bases). V shed 0 bases and J shed 6 bases, with 11 bases lying between them. CDR3 size: 14 residues. The germline CDR1 and CDR2 sequences are LGHNA and YSLEER.

This clonotype was detected many times. V gene TRBV27 combines with J gene TRBJ2-3; D gene unclear. The CDR3 covers 14 residues. CDR1 and CDR2 (germline): MNHEY, SMNVEV (reference sequence). V was trimmed by 0 bases and J by 6 bases, leaving 10 bases between them. In DNA form, the CDR3 reads TGTGCCAGCAGTTTATCCCTATTACTGGATACGCAGTATTTT. It codes for CASSLSLLLDTQYF.

Of note for this clonotype: Just one base apart from a much larger clone, this may be a read error. CDR3 DNA: TGTGCCAGCAGCTTAGCGACTGCGAGGCCCCAAGAGGCCCAGTACTTC. This translates into CASSLATARPQEAQYF. The chain has TRBV7-2 and TRBJ2-5; no firm D call. Germline V gene sequence: CDR1 SGHTA, CDR2 FQGNSA. The CDR3 extends over 16 amino acids.

This clonotype appeared a few times. V gene TRBV6-5 combines with J gene TRBJ2-7; 9 nucleotides line up with TRBD1. V was clipped by 5 bases and J by 3 bases; unmatched bases: 5. There are 14 residues in the CDR3. Per germline, CDR1 MNHEY and CDR2 SVGAGI. The chain's CDR3 is CASSDRGANYEQYF. The DNA for the CDR3 is TGTGCCAGCAGTGACAGGGGGGCGAACTACGAGCAGTACTTC.

Notes on this clonotype: This may come from a read error, since a much larger clone is one base off. The chain links TRBV27 to TRBJ2-5; D gene ambiguous. Trimming stripped 5 bases from V and 0 bases from J, with 7 bases between. Per the germline V gene, CDR1 is MNHEY and CDR2 is SMNVEV (reference sequence). CDR3 length equals 13 residues. The CDR3, as DNA: TGTGCCAGCAGTGTCCAGTACCAAGAGACCCAGTACTTC. Translation: CASSVQYQETQYF.

Notes on this clonotype: A much larger clone lies one base from this, so it may be a read error. The gene calls are TRBV20-1 and TRBJ2-7, with D perhaps TRBD1 (6 bases). The last part of the DNA fits TRBJ2-5 better; the J call may be wrong. Germline CDR1 DFQATT, CDR2 SNEGSKA (reference sequence). This CDR3 region has 13 residues. The CDR3 is CSARSNREGTQYF. The CDR3 nucleotides are TGCAGTGCTAGATCCAACAGGGAAGGGACCCAGTACTTC.

The chain employs TRBV12-3 or TRBV12-4 and TRBJ2-3, with D perhaps TRBD2 (7 bases). The CDR3 is 15 residues long. The V and J ends lost 7 bases and 5 bases respectively, with 19 bases between them. The CDR3 region has the DNA TGTGCCAGCACCCTAGGGGGAGGGCGAGGAGATACGCAGTATTTT. It specifies CASTLGGGRGDTQYF.

This chain links TRBV25-1 with TRBJ2-5, with D possibly TRBD1 on 6 matching bases. V was shortened by 1 base and J by 11 bases, with 14 bases between the two germline ends. Germline V gene data show CDR1 as MGHDK and CDR2 as SYGVNS. The CDR3 loop spans 13 amino acids. The CDR3 sequence is CASSEFQGNEQYF. The CDR3 DNA reads as TGTGCCAGCAGTGAATTTCAGGGGAATGAGCAGTACTTC.

This clonotype showed up many times. The V call is TRBV20-1, the J call TRBJ2-5, with TRBD1 matching over 8 bases. The CDR3 contains 18 residues. V trimming: 1 base; J trimming: 5 bases; junction bases outside the gene matches: 18. CDR1 and CDR2 (germline): DFQATT, SNEGSKA (reference sequence). The CDR3 DNA is TGCAGTGCTAGAGGTGTCAGGGGGCGCGTAATCTTTAAGGAGACCCAGTACTTC. Its protein is CSARGVRGRVIFKETQYF.

The DNA for the CDR3 is TGTGCCAGCAGCGCCCGAACCGGGACTACTCACAATGAGCAGTTCTTC. Amino acid sequence: CASSARTGTTHNEQFF. The J gene is TRBJ2-1, the V gene TRBV9, with 7 bases that match TRBD2. Trimming took 3 bases from V and 5 from J; bases not matched to a gene: 11. This CDR3 region has 16 residues. Germline loops: CDR1 SGDLS, CDR2 YYNGEE.

This clonotype came up many times. The rearrangement uses TRBV20-1 and TRBJ2-1; the D gene is possibly TRBD2 (6 bases). Trimming took off 5 bases at V and 10 bases at J, with 21 bases between the two ends. CDR1 is DFQATT and CDR2 is SNEGSKA in the germline V gene (reference sequence). There are 14 residues in the CDR3. CDR3 nucleotides: TGCAGTGCTTCTCCGCCGACTAGTGCCAAGGAGCAGTTCTTC. This codes for CSASPPTSAKEQFF.

At least ten counts were recorded for this clonotype. V and J are TRBV10-3 and TRBJ2-4; 9 bases are a match to TRBD1. The germline V gene has CDR1 ENHRY and CDR2 SYGVKD. V dropped 5 bases and J dropped 5; count of bases not matched to a gene: 10. CDR3 length: 16 amino acids. The chain's CDR3 is CAISSATGTGQNIQYF. CDR3 bases: TGTGCCATCAGTTCAGCGACCGGGACAGGGCAAAACATTCAGTACTTC.

This clonotype was counted only a few times. This sequence joins TRBV20-1 and TRBJ2-2; TRBD2 matches at 10 bases. CDR3 length equals 15 residues. Unmatched junction bases numbered 4, after V lost 3 bases and J lost 3 bases. The germline CDR1 and CDR2 sequences are DFQATT and SNEGSKA (reference sequence). The CDR3 here is CSARVGLADTGELFF. The DNA for the CDR3 is TGCAGTGCTAGGGTAGGACTAGCGGACACCGGGGAGCTGTTTTTT.